The sequence of this T cell receptor (beta chain) was determined in a study of cytotoxic CD8 clonotypes in ibrutinib-treated CLL. As for the study in general: Among responders, about 24 were partial and 2 complete; after median roughly 70 months, approximately 15 stayed remitted and approximately 12 progressed.

Deep sequencing aimed at 1 in 200,000 to 1 in 1 million T cells' resolution. Clones were read by immunoSEQ multiplex PCR, and TCRdb kept only the in-frame ones, dropping some. The sample holds about 200,000 clones; nearly 80% are singletons and the top ten take 9.5% to 12%. A word on this clone: Different DNA sequences within this sample yield the same CDR3.

The CDR3 is made up of 12 amino acids. The germline gives CDR1 SGHNT, CDR2 YYREEE (reference sequence). The V end lost 2 bases, the J end lost 4 bases, and 7 bases lay between the germline ends. The TCR comes from a human donor with chronic lymphocytic leukemia. The starting material was PBMCs, obtained after 12 months of ibrutinib treatment. This sequence joins TRBV5-4 and TRBJ2-7; possibly TRBD2 for D (5 bases). The CDR3 DNA reads TGTGCCAGCAGCTTTGGGGAGTACGAGCAGTACTTC. It is translated as CASSFGEYEQYF.